The T cell receptor beta chain described here comes from a study of blood T cell repertoires in COVID-19. Whole-study context: The United States, Italy and Spain were the sources of the acute and convalescent COVID-19 samples. The cDNA or gDNA used as material had been derived from T cells, B-cell-depleted T cells, or PBMCs.

Trimming removed 0 bases from V and 4 bases from J, with 8 bases in between. Germline CDR1 reads SGHRS; CDR2 reads YFSETQ. The CDR3 covers 14 residues. Original data processing: Reference gene primers were amplified, and this amplification served to estimate nucleated cell counts. The assay was immunoSEQ multiplex PCR, and TCRdb's table has in-frame clones only and misses some. D and trimming come from the DNA, and the V and J calls and clone size come from that table. Here the sample spans 88,000 or so clones, 85% to 90% being singletons. This chain links TRBV5-1 with TRBJ2-1; D is unresolved. The material sequenced was peripheral blood. This sequence was found in a man aged 55 to 69 with acute or convalescent COVID-19. In DNA form, the CDR3 reads TGCGCCAGCAGCTTGGATGGCAGATACAATGAGCAGTTCTTC. Translation: CASSLDGRYNEQFF.